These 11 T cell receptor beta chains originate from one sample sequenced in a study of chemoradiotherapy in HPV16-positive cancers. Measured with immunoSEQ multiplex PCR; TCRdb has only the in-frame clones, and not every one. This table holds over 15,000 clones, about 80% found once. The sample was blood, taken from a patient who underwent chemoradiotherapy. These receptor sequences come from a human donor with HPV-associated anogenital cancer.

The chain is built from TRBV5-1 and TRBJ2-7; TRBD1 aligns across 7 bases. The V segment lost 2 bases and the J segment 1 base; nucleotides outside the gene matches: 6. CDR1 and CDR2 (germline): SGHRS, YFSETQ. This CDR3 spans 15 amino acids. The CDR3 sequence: CASSFTGTASYEQYF. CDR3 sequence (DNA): TGCGCCAGCAGCTTTACCGGGACAGCGTCCTACGAGCAGTACTTC.

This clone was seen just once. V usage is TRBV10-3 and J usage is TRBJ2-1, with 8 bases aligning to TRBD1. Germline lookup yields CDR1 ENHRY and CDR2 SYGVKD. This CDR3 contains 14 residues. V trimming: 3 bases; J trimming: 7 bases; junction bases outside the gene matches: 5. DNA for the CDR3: TGTGCCATCAGTGACAGGGGGCCTCGGAATGAGCAGTTCTTC. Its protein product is CAISDRGPRNEQFF.

CDR3 protein: CASSSTGGYGYTF. The CDR3 DNA sequence: TGTGCCAGCAGCTCCACGGGGGGCTATGGCTACACCTTC. The chain is built from TRBV11-2 and TRBJ1-2; D may be TRBD1 (5 bases). The V gene's germline CDR1 is SGHAT and CDR2 FQNNGV. The length of the CDR3 is 13 residues. The V and J ends lost 4 bases and 4 bases respectively, with 10 bases between them.

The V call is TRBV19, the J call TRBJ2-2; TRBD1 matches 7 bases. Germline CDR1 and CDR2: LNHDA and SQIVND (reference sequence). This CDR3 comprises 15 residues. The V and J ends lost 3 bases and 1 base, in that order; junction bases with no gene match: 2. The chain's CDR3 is CASSIYRGNTGELFF. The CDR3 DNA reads TGTGCCAGTAGTATTTACAGGGGGAACACCGGGGAGCTGTTTTTT.

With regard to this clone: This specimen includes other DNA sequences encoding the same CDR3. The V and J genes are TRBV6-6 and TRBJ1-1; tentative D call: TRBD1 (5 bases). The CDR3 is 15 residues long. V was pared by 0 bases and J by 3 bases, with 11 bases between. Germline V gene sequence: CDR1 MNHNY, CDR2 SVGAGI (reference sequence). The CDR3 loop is CASSYSGQGYTEAFF. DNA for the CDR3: TGTGCCAGCAGTTACTCCGGACAAGGGTACACTGAAGCTTTCTTT.

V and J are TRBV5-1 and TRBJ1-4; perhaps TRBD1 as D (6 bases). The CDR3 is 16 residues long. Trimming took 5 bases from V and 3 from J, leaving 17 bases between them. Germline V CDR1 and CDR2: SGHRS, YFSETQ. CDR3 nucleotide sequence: TGCGCCAGCAGGTTAAAGGGGGGTCAGGCTAATGAAAAACTGTTTTTT. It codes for CASRLKGGQANEKLFF.

CDR3 residues: CASSTAGARSRETQYF. The CDR3 DNA follows: TGTGCCAGTAGTACTGCGGGGGCTAGAAGTAGGGAGACCCAGTACTTC. The chain joins TRBV19 to TRBJ2-5; D might be TRBD2 (7 bases). V was shortened by 4 bases and J by 5 bases, with 20 bases between the two germline ends. There are 16 residues in the CDR3. In germline, CDR1 is LNHDA, CDR2 SQIVND (reference sequence). The full variable domain, with the rest looked up from reference TRBV19 and TRBJ2-5, is DGGITQSPKYLFRKEGQNVTLSCEQNLNHDAMYWYRQDPGQGLRLIYYSQIVNDFQKGDIAEGYSVSREKKESFPLTVTSAQKNPTAFYLCASSTAGARSRETQYFGPGTRLLVL.

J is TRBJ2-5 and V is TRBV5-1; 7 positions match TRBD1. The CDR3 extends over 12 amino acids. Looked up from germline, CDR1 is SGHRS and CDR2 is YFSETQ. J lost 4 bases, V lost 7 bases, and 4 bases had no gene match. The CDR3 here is CASRTGSETQYF. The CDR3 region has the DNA TGCGCCAGCCGGACAGGCTCAGAGACCCAGTACTTC.

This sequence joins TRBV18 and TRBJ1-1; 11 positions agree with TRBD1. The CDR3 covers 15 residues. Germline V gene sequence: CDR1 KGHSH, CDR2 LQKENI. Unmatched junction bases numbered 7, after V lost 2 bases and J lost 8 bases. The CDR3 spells CASSPGTGDRGEAFF. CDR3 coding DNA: TGTGCCAGCTCACCAGGAACAGGGGACAGGGGGGAAGCTTTCTTT.

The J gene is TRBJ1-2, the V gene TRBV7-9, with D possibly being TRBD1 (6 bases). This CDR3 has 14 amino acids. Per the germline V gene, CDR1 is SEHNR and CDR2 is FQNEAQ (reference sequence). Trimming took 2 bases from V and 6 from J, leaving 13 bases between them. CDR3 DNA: TGTGCCAGCAGCTTACAGGGCGGGGGCCATGGCTACACCTTC. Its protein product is CASSLQGGGHGYTF. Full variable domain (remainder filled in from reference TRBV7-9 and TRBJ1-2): DTGVSQNPRHKITKRGQNVTFRCDPISEHNRLYWYRQTLGQGPEFLTYFQNEAQLEKSRLLSDRFSAERPKGSFSTLEIQRTEQGDSAMYLCASSLQGGGHGYTFGSGTRLTVV.

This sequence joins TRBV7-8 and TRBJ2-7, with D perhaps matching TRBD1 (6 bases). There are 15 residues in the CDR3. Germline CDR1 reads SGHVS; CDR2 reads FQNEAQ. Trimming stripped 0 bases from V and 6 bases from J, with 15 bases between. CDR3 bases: TGTGCCAGCAGCTTAGCAGGGACAAGCCTGTCCGAGCAGTACTTC. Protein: CASSLAGTSLSEQYF.